Listed below are T cell receptor beta chains from one sample, sequenced in a study of blood T cell repertoires in COVID-19. Profiling relied on immunoSEQ multiplex PCR, and the TCRdb table lists in-frame clones only, not all of them. The sample contains 25,000 to 35,000 clones, roughly nine tenths of which appear only once. Sequencing used peripheral blood. The receptors originated from a human donor with active COVID-19. The donor label of this sample is uncertain. The CDR3 runs from the conserved cysteine through the conserved F or W. Each record gives: D gene, V gene, clone size, J gene, CDR3 DNA, CDR3 protein. D genes are given only for firm matches. Some rows have no size entry. The others give once, few or many, or a class for an expanded clone.

-	TRBV7-9	-	TRBJ2-2	TGTGCCAGCAGCCTCTACAGGGTCGAAGGCGGGGAGCTGTTTTTT	CASSLYRVEGGELFF
TRBD2	TRBV9	-	TRBJ2-3	TGTGCCAGCAGCGCAAGCGGGGGATCTAGCACAGATACGCAGTATTTT	CASSASGGSSTDTQYF
TRBD1	TRBV19	-	TRBJ2-1	TGTGCCAGTAGCCATCGGGTGACAGGGGGTTACAATGAGCAGTTCTTC	CASSHRVTGGYNEQFF
-	TRBV10-2	medium-sized	TRBJ2-3	TGCGCCAGCAGGGAATCTCCGACTAGCACAGATACGCAGTATTTT	CASRESPTSTDTQYF
-	TRBV6-4	-	TRBJ2-7	TGTGCCAGCAGTGACACCGACCTTTACCGGGACTCCGTCTACGAGCAGTACTTC	CASSDTDLYRDSVYEQYF
-	TRBV7-2	-	TRBJ2-2	TGTGCCAGCAGCCCTCTCCGGGGATACACCGGGGAGCTGTTTTTT	CASSPLRGYTGELFF
TRBD1	TRBV2	-	TRBJ2-7	TGTGCCAGCAGCAAGGACAGGTACGAGCAGTACTTC	CASSKDRYEQYF
TRBD2	TRBV27	-	TRBJ2-1	TGTGCCAGGTCTGCGGGACTAGCAAGTAGCTTCTTTTTGCCCATGGAGCAGTTCTTC	CARSAGLASSFFLPMEQFF
TRBD1	TRBV12-5	once	TRBJ2-7	TGTGCTCCCAAGGGACAGAGGACAACCTACGAGCAGTACTTC	CAPKGQRTTYEQYF
TRBD2	TRBV2	-	TRBJ2-7	TGTGCCAGCAGTGAAGGGGTAGGAGCGGGAGGGGGCGAGCAGTACTTC	CASSEGVGAGGGEQYF
TRBD1	TRBV14	-	TRBJ2-2	TGTGCCAGCAGCCAAGAGCTGGACAGGGTAACCGGGGAGCTGTTTTTT	CASSQELDRVTGELFF
TRBD1	TRBV28	once	TRBJ2-5	TGTGCCAGCAGGTGGACAGGGACGGAGACCCAGTACTTC	CASRWTGTETQYF
-	TRBV6-5	-	TRBJ2-2	TGTGCCAGCAGGGGGACAAGTTACACCGGGGAGCTGTTTTTT	CASRGTSYTGELFF
-	TRBV7-3	-	TRBJ2-2	TGTGCCAGCAGCCTATTACGTAGTATTGGCGGCGTCAACACCGGGGAGCTGTTTTTT	CASSLLRSIGGVNTGELFF
-	TRBV4-3	-	TRBJ2-3	TGCGCCAGCAGCGACGGGGGAACAACGGATACGCAGTATTTT	CASSDGGTTDTQYF
-	TRBV5-4	-	TRBJ1-1	TGTGCCAGCAGAAGGGGGGGGCCGGGGAACACTGAAGCTTTCTTT	CASRRGGPGNTEAFF
-	TRBV7-9	-	TRBJ2-3	TGTGCCAGCAGCTTAGGGCAGACTATAGATACGCAGTATTTT	CASSLGQTIDTQYF
-	TRBV5-1	-	TRBJ2-5	TGCGCCAGCAGCCCCCTGGATCAGGCTTCGGTGACCCAGTACTTC	CASSPLDQASVTQYF
TRBD2	TRBV9	-	TRBJ2-7	TGTGCCAGCAGCGTCACTAGCGGAGCCTCCGAGCAGTACTTC	CASSVTSGASEQYF
TRBD1	TRBV28	-	TRBJ2-7	TGTGCCAGCAGCCCGGGGGACAGGCCCCACGAGCAGTACTTC	CASSPGDRPHEQYF
TRBD1	TRBV7-2	-	TRBJ2-5	TGTGCCAGCAGCGCACCCTCAGGGGGATGGATGGAGACCCAGTACTTC	CASSAPSGGWMETQYF
-	TRBV12-3/TRBV12-4	-	TRBJ2-3	TGTGCCAGCAGTCCCCCCCTCGGGACGCAGTATTTT	CASSPPLGTQYF
-	TRBV19	-	TRBJ2-3	TGTGCCAGTAAGGGACTTACGTTAAGCACAGATACGCAGTATTTT	CASKGLTLSTDTQYF
-	TRBV9	-	TRBJ2-3	TGTGCCAGCAGCGGACAGAGTAGCACAGATACGCAGTATTTT	CASSGQSSTDTQYF
-	TRBV27	-	TRBJ2-7	TGTGCCAGCAGTTTCCTGGGCAGCACCTACGAGCAGTACTTC	CASSFLGSTYEQYF
TRBD2	TRBV3-1/TRBV3-2	once	TRBJ2-3	TGTGCCAGCAGCCCGACTAGCGGGTCAACAGATACGCAGTATTTT	CASSPTSGSTDTQYF
-	TRBV10-1	-	TRBJ1-1	TGCGCCAGCAGTGAGCGGACAAAGAACACTGAAGCTTTCTTT	CASSERTKNTEAFF
-	TRBV6-5	-	TRBJ2-7	TGTGCCAGCAGTTACGGGCAGGGAACCTACGAGCAGTACTTC	CASSYGQGTYEQYF
-	TRBV25-1	-	TRBJ2-7	TGTGCCAGCAGTGAACTAGGACAAGGCTACGAGCAGTACTTC	CASSELGQGYEQYF
-	TRBV18	-	TRBJ1-2	TGTGCCAGCTCACCTAGTGCAATTGTAGAGAGCGATGGCTACACCTTC	CASSPSAIVESDGYTF
-	TRBV5-1	-	TRBJ1-2	TGCGCCAGCAGCTTTATAAATCCGGGACAAGGTCAGGGCTATGGCTACACCTTC	CASSFINPGQGQGYGYTF
TRBD2	TRBV6-2/TRBV6-3	-	TRBJ2-2	TGTGCCAGCAGCGCCGCGGTAGCGGGAGGGCCCGGGGAGCTGTTTTTT	CASSAAVAGGPGELFF
TRBD2	TRBV30	few	TRBJ2-3	TGTGCCTGGAGTGGGAATGCCGGGACTAGCGGCACAGATACGCAGTATTTT	CAWSGNAGTSGTDTQYF
-	TRBV21-1	-	TRBJ2-2	TGTGCCAGCAGCACCGGGGAGATGAGGACCGGGGAGCTGTTTTTT	CASSTGEMRTGELFF
TRBD1	TRBV24-1	-	TRBJ2-2	TGTGCCACCAGTGATAGGATGTCCGGGACAGGGTTAGCCGGGGAGCTGTTTTTT	CATSDRMSGTGLAGELFF